These 3 T cell receptor beta chains were all obtained from the same sample, sequenced in a study of post-analysis software for immune sequencing data. These receptors lack a known antigen. Findings and caveats of the study: In patients, a few TRBV segments were more frequent than in controls, with TRBV5-6, TRBV5-1 and TRBV20-1 among them.

Unique molecular identifiers were built into the TCR beta cDNA libraries. Via MiXCR, TCRdb re-called the PCR reads, giving one row per CDR3 protein. The sample yields around 700,000 distinct CDR3 sequences, around 64% seen once. Sequenced input: blood. The receptor source for this set is a girl aged 2 to 9 with multiple sclerosis.

The J gene is TRBJ2-3, the V gene TRBV2; D ambiguous. The CDR3 runs 12 residues. V was pared by 2 bases and J by 3 bases, with 3 bases between. Per germline, CDR1 SNHLY and CDR2 FYNNEI. The DNA for the CDR3 is TGTGCCAGCAGTGAATTAACAGATACGCAGTATTTT. Its protein product is CASSELTDTQYF.

The chain employs TRBV7-2 and TRBJ2-2; D remains unclear. The germline V gene has CDR1 SGHTA and CDR2 FQGNSA. V lost 1 base and J 5 bases, leaving 5 bases between the germline ends. The CDR3 is made up of 13 amino acids. CDR3 region: CASSLDITGELFF. The CDR3 DNA reads TGTGCCAGCAGCTTAGATATTACCGGGGAGCTGTTTTTT. Full variable domain (remainder filled in from reference TRBV7-2 and TRBJ2-2): GAGVSQSPSNKVTEKGKDVELRCDPISGHTALYWYRQSLGQGLEFLIYFQGNSAPDKSGLPSDRFSAERTGGSVSTLTIQRTQQEDSAVYLCASSLDITGELFFGEGSRLTVL.

This rearrangement joins TRBV12-3 or TRBV12-4 to TRBJ2-5; D is unclear. The V end was cut by 9 bases, the J end by 3 bases, with 8 bases between. The CDR3 runs 11 residues. The CDR3 DNA reads as TGTGCCAGTCGGAAGAAAGAGACCCAGTACTTC. It is translated as CASRKKETQYF.